Below, 27 T cell receptor beta chains from the same sample are listed, as sequenced in a study of cytomegalovirus exposure and HLA in healthy donors. This PCR relied on a set of 60 Vbeta primers and 13 Jbeta primers. Assay: immunoSEQ multiplex PCR; the TCRdb copy retains only in-frame clones and omits some. The repertoire includes under 200,000 clones, around 76% of them detected once, and approximately 2% sits in the top ten. The sequencing input was PBMCs. The source is a woman aged 25 to 45 in good health and CMV-seropositive.

This clone was detected only a few times. This chain connects TRBV14 to TRBJ2-3; perhaps TRBD2 as D (7 bases). V was cut by 1 base and J by 4 bases, with 12 bases left in between. This CDR3 is 15 amino acids long. The germline V gene has CDR1 SGHDN and CDR2 FVKESK. CDR3 region: CASSQVGGAADTQYF. The CDR3 DNA is TGTGCCAGCAGCCAAGTTGGGGGGGCTGCAGATACGCAGTATTTT.

The V gene is TRBV5-6, the J gene TRBJ2-7; 11 bases are a match to TRBD1. V shed 2 bases and J 4 bases; nucleotides not matched to a gene: 8. Germline V gene sequence: CDR1 SGHDT, CDR2 YYEEEE. The CDR3 runs to 16 residues. The CDR3 DNA reads as TGTGCCAGCAGCTTTTTCGGACAGGGGGCGCGATACGAGCAGTACTTC. It is translated as CASSFFGQGARYEQYF. The full variable domain, with the rest looked up from reference TRBV5-6 and TRBJ2-7, is DAGVTQSPTHLIKTRGQQVTLRCSPKSGHDTVSWYQQALGQGPQFIFQYYEEEERQRGNFPDRFSGHQFPNYSSELNVNALLLGDSALYLCASSFFGQGARYEQYFGPGTRLTVT.

This clone was observed a handful of times. The chain joins TRBV27 to TRBJ2-3, with 9 bases that match TRBD1. CDR3 length: 14 residues. V was pared by 10 bases and J by 6 bases, with 11 bases of the junction left unmatched. Germline V CDR1 and CDR2: MNHEY, SMNVEV (reference sequence). The CDR3 here is CATRLPGTGDTQYF. For the CDR3, the DNA is TGTGCCACCAGACTACCCGGGACAGGGGATACGCAGTATTTT.

This clone was detected a few times. The chain employs TRBV6-5 and TRBJ2-7; tentative D call: TRBD1 (6 bases). In germline, CDR1 is MNHEY, CDR2 SVGAGI. The CDR3 consists of 13 residues. Trimming took 2 bases from V and 2 from J, leaving 7 bases between them. This CDR3 reads CASSYGQTYEQYF. CDR3 nucleotides: TGTGCCAGCAGTTACGGACAGACCTACGAGCAGTACTTC.

The chain combines TRBV4-1 with TRBJ1-2, with D tentatively TRBD1 (5 bases). The germline V gene has CDR1 MGHRA and CDR2 YSYEKL. Trimming cost V 1 base and J 7 bases, with 16 bases left between them. The CDR3 spans 15 residues. The CDR3 DNA sequence: TGCGCCAGCAGCCAAGTTCAGCCCAGGGAGGGTGGCTACACCTTC. Its protein product is CASSQVQPREGGYTF.

The gene calls are TRBV6-5 and TRBJ1-2, with a tentative D call TRBD1 (5 bases). This CDR3 is 12 amino acids long. Trimming removed 7 bases from V and 5 bases from J, with 11 bases in between. CDR1 and CDR2 from the germline V gene are MNHEY and SVGAGI. The CDR3 protein is CASMATDYGYTF. The CDR3 region has the DNA TGTGCCAGCATGGCGACAGATTATGGCTACACCTTC.

The V gene is TRBV6-5, the J gene TRBJ2-7, with a weak D call TRBD2 (5 bases). The CDR3 is made up of 12 amino acids. The germline V gene has CDR1 MNHEY and CDR2 SVGAGI. V lost 2 bases and J lost 4, with 6 bases in between. CDR3 region: CASSYRGYEQYF. CDR3 in DNA: TGTGCCAGCAGTTACAGAGGGTACGAGCAGTACTTC.

The chain has TRBV11-2 and TRBJ2-3; 10 bases map to TRBD2. This CDR3 comprises 16 residues. CDR1 is SGHAT, CDR2 FQNNGV, per germline. V lost 5 bases to trimming and J lost 2 bases; unmatched junction nucleotides: 7. CDR3: CASSPYLAGDTDTQYF. The DNA of the CDR3 is TGTGCCAGCAGCCCCTATCTAGCGGGGGACACAGATACGCAGTATTTT.

The chain uses TRBV5-6 and TRBJ1-5, with D perhaps matching TRBD1 (5 bases). Germline CDR1 reads SGHDT; CDR2 reads YYEEEE. The CDR3 is 15 amino acids. The V gene lost 2 bases and the J gene lost 2 bases, with 11 bases spanning the gap. The CDR3 DNA reads as TGTGCCAGCAGCTTAGGGTGGGGGGGCAATCAGCCCCAGCATTTT. This translates into CASSLGWGGNQPQHF.

This chain connects TRBV19 to TRBJ1-5; 7 bases fit TRBD1. V gave up 7 bases and J gave up 1 base; unmatched junction bases: 13. CDR3 size: 17 residues. CDR1 is LNHDA and CDR2 is SQIVND in the germline V gene (reference sequence). Here the CDR3 DNA reads TGTGCCAGTATTTCAATACAGGGGCGGCTGAGCAATCAGCCCCAGCATTTT. It translates to CASISIQGRLSNQPQHF.

The chain has TRBV5-6 and TRBJ2-5; TRBD2 aligns across 9 bases. Germline CDR1 SGHDT, CDR2 YYEEEE. The V and J ends lost 3 bases and 5 bases, in that order; junction bases with no gene match: 14. The CDR3 is made up of 17 amino acids. The CDR3 sequence is CASSWKRGEGVRETQYF. In DNA, the CDR3 is TGTGCCAGCAGCTGGAAGCGGGGGGAGGGAGTAAGGGAGACCCAGTACTTC. Drawing the rest from reference TRBV5-6 and TRBJ2-5, the complete variable domain is DAGVTQSPTHLIKTRGQQVTLRCSPKSGHDTVSWYQQALGQGPQFIFQYYEEEERQRGNFPDRFSGHQFPNYSSELNVNALLLGDSALYLCASSWKRGEGVRETQYFGPGTRLLVL.

The chain recombines TRBV6-5 with TRBJ2-1; 9 positions match TRBD2. The V and J ends lost 8 bases and 2 bases, in that order; junction bases with no gene match: 4. CDR1 and CDR2 from the germline V gene are MNHEY and SVGAGI. The CDR3 extends over 14 amino acids. The CDR3 region is CASSRLAAYNEQFF. CDR3 nucleotide sequence: TGTGCCAGCTCCAGACTAGCGGCCTACAATGAGCAGTTCTTC.

Points on this clone: Distinct nucleotide sequences in the sample also encode this CDR3. The V call is TRBV5-1, the J call TRBJ2-5; possible D gene TRBD1, 7 bases. Germline lookup yields CDR1 SGHRS and CDR2 YFSETQ. V dropped 1 base and J dropped 4 bases, with 8 bases sitting between them. This CDR3 is 13 amino acids long. The CDR3: CASSLQGGETQYF. The DNA of the CDR3 is TGCGCCAGCAGCTTGCAGGGGGGAGAGACCCAGTACTTC.

The V gene is TRBV7-2, the J gene TRBJ1-3, with 11 bases lining up with TRBD1. Germline trimming cut 5 bases from V and 3 bases from J; bases unmatched to any gene: 6. This CDR3 is 16 amino acids long. The germline gives CDR1 SGHTA, CDR2 FQGNSA. DNA for the CDR3: TGTGCCAGCAGCACCCGGACAGGGGGCGGTGGAAACACCATATATTTT. Translating it yields CASSTRTGGGGNTIYF.

V usage is TRBV29-1 and J usage is TRBJ1-1; weak D call: TRBD1 (6 bases). Looked up from germline, CDR1 is SQVTM and CDR2 is ANQGSEA. The V gene lost 4 bases and the J gene lost 1 base, with 22 bases spanning the gap. This CDR3 is built from 17 residues. The CDR3 DNA reads TGCAGCGTTGCGGAGGCCAGGGGAAAGTTAACGAACACTGAAGCTTTCTTT. Its protein product is CSVAEARGKLTNTEAFF. Full variable domain (missing parts from reference TRBV29-1 and TRBJ1-1): SAVISQKPSRDICQRGTSLTIQCQVDSQVTMMFWYRQQPGQSLTLIATANQGSEATYESGFVIDKFPISRPNLTFSTLTVSNMSPEDSSIYLCSVAEARGKLTNTEAFFGQGTRLTVV.

About this clone: Different DNA sequences within this sample yield the same CDR3. The rearrangement uses TRBV28 and TRBJ1-4; D possibly corresponds to TRBD1 (6 bases). CDR1 and CDR2 from the germline V gene are MDHEN and SYDVKM. The CDR3 has 14 amino acids. V shed 5 bases and J shed 2 bases, with 9 bases lying between them. The CDR3 loop reads CASSPQGTNEKLFF. CDR3 bases: TGTGCCAGCAGTCCGCAGGGGACTAATGAAAAACTGTTTTTT.

V gene TRBV23-1 combines with J gene TRBJ2-4; 11 bases map to TRBD2. TRBV23-1 is filed as an ORF, its function uncertain. The CDR3 consists of 17 residues. V dropped 3 bases and J dropped 2; count of bases not matched to a gene: 6. Here the CDR3 reads CASSHTSGGSSKNIQYF. The CDR3 nucleotides are TGCGCCAGCAGTCATACTAGCGGGGGTTCTTCCAAAAACATTCAGTACTTC.

This sequence joins TRBV6-1 and TRBJ2-7; 7 bases match TRBD1. Germline V gene lookup returns CDR1 MNHNS and CDR2 SASEGT. This CDR3 contains 14 residues. V shed 6 bases, J shed 1 base, and the junction held 6 bases outside the gene matches. The CDR3 spells CASSETGQSYEQYF. In DNA, the CDR3 is TGTGCCAGCAGCGAAACGGGACAGTCCTACGAGCAGTACTTC.

CDR3 DNA: TGCAGCACCATGGGACTCCCCGGGACTGAAGCTTTCTTT. Protein: CSTMGLPGTEAFF. The chain recombines TRBV29-1 with TRBJ1-1; TRBD1 is a possible D gene (5 bases). Trimming removed 8 bases from V and 5 bases from J, with 18 bases in between. CDR1 and CDR2 (germline): SQVTM, ANQGSEA. The CDR3 has 13 residues.

The chain links TRBV29-1 to TRBJ2-5; a possible D gene is TRBD1 (5 bases). V was clipped by 4 bases and J by 5 bases, with 8 bases between them. CDR3 length equals 11 residues. The germline gives CDR1 SQVTM, CDR2 ANQGSEA. CDR3: CSVGTTETQYF. CDR3 DNA sequence: TGCAGCGTTGGGACAACGGAGACCCAGTACTTC.

The V gene is TRBV28, the J gene TRBJ1-5; 10 nucleotides agree with TRBD1. J lost 2 bases, V lost 6 bases, and 7 bases had no gene match. Germline CDR1 MDHEN, CDR2 SYDVKM. The CDR3 loop spans 16 amino acids. The CDR3 is CASRQLTGGGNQPQHF. The CDR3 DNA reads TGTGCCAGCAGACAATTGACAGGGGGCGGCAATCAGCCCCAGCATTTT.

This sequence joins TRBV18 and TRBJ2-7; TRBD2 matches at 7 bases. This CDR3 spans 14 amino acids. Losses at the gene ends were 6 bases for V and 0 bases for J; bases not matched to a gene: 5. The germline V gene encodes CDR1 KGHSH and CDR2 LQKENI. CDR3 in DNA: TGTGCCAGCTCCGGGCTAGCGGCCTCCTACGAGCAGTACTTC. Amino acids: CASSGLAASYEQYF.

The rearrangement joins TRBV9 to TRBJ1-2; 7 bases align to TRBD1. The CDR3 has 16 residues. Germline V gives CDR1 SGDLS, CDR2 YYNGEE. Unmatched junction bases numbered 13, after V lost 0 bases and J lost 8 bases. CDR3 sequence reads: CASSVGADREYGGYTF. CDR3 bases: TGTGCCAGCAGCGTAGGGGCAGACAGGGAATATGGAGGCTACACCTTC.

This chain connects TRBV29-1 to TRBJ2-7; D is possibly TRBD2 (7 bases). The V gene's germline CDR1 is SQVTM and CDR2 ANQGSEA. Trimming pared 7 bases from V and 3 bases from J, leaving 22 bases between. The CDR3 is made up of 15 amino acids. Here the CDR3 DNA reads TGCAGCGCCCAGGGGAGGGAAGAGAATTACTACGAGCAGTACTTC. It yields the protein CSAQGREENYYEQYF.

Only a few counts were recorded for this clone. V usage is TRBV6-5 and J usage is TRBJ2-7, with 8 bases aligning to TRBD2. V lost 8 bases to trimming and J lost 0 bases; unmatched junction nucleotides: 9. The V gene's germline CDR1 is MNHEY and CDR2 SVGAGI. The CDR3 consists of 15 residues. As DNA, the CDR3 is TGTGCCAGCGTCGCGGGGGGAACCAGCTCCTACGAGCAGTACTTC. It encodes CASVAGGTSSYEQYF.

V is TRBV6-6 and J is TRBJ2-7; 8 positions agree with TRBD2. The CDR3 contains 15 residues. Germline lookup yields CDR1 MNHNY and CDR2 SVGAGI (reference sequence). The V gene end was trimmed by 0 bases and the J gene end by 8 bases; junction bases not matched to a gene: 9. The CDR3 region is CASSYSTSVIGKQYF. DNA of the CDR3: TGTGCCAGCAGTTACTCGACTAGCGTAATTGGTAAGCAGTACTTC.

This clone was recorded only once. The rearrangement joins TRBV19 to TRBJ1-5, with no clear D. CDR1 and CDR2 (germline): LNHDA, SQIVND (reference sequence). CDR3 length: 15 amino acids. V lost 7 bases to trimming and J lost 0 bases, with 13 bases between them. The CDR3 DNA is TGTGCCAGTAACCCTCGACTATTTAGCAATCAGCCCCAGCATTTT. This translates into CASNPRLFSNQPQHF.